Detailed here is one T cell receptor beta chain. The antigen is not known. These data belong to a study of radiotherapy plus CTLA-4 blockade in lung cancer. CTLA-4 blockade using ipilimumab, together with focal radiation, was received by patients with chemo-refractory metastatic non-small-cell lung cancer. Some clones are missing from TCRdb's copy, which holds only in-frame ones; the method was immunoSEQ multiplex PCR. Of more than 40,000 clones in the sample, 75% to 90% were seen once. CDR3 length equals 14 residues. The V end was cut by 8 bases, the J end by 1 base, with 14 bases between. The germline gives CDR1 LNHDA, CDR2 SQIVND (reference sequence). Study-level points and caveats: Together with interferon-beta, which increased in serum after radiation, early dynamic changes in blood T cell clones were reportedly the best predictors of response. Peripheral blood showed expansion of tumor-derived TCR clones after radiotherapy and ipilimumab.

The receptor's source is a human donor with non-small cell lung cancer who had stable disease on radiotherapy plus ipilimumab. The chain recombines TRBV19 with TRBJ1-1; maybe TRBD1 (5 bases). This specimen was peripheral blood, taken from a patient treated with radiotherapy plus ipilimumab. This CDR3 reads CASAFPTANTEAFF. CDR3 coding DNA: TGTGCCAGTGCTTTTCCGACAGCGAACACTGAAGCTTTCTTT. The variable domain in full, completed from reference TRBV19 and TRBJ1-1, reads DGGITQSPKYLFRKEGQNVTLSCEQNLNHDAMYWYRQDPGQGLRLIYYSQIVNDFQKGDIAEGYSVSREKKESFPLTVTSAQKNPTAFYLCASAFPTANTEAFFGQGTRLTVV.